This TCR beta chain appears in the sequencing data of a study of blood T cells in healthy people across ages. This clonotype was counted only a few times. Per germline, CDR1 MNHNY and CDR2 SVGAGI (reference sequence). The CDR3 sequence is 15 residues long. The authors ran a second PCR of roughly 6 to 12 cycles using a sample-barcoded 5' primer and a J-beta primer mix. TCRdb ran MiXCR on the 5' RACE reads and lists one entry per CDR3 protein. This sample has some 850,000 distinct CDR3 sequences, with around 24% found just once. Another study also made use of these data, one on T cells of mothers and their children.

The sequenced sample was blood. This TCR was sampled from a boy younger than 18 in good health. The chain joins TRBV6-6 to TRBJ2-5; D may be TRBD1 (6 bases). The end of the DNA is better explained by TRBJ2-7, so the J call may be wrong. CDR3 DNA sequence: TGTGCCAGCAGTTACGGGCAGGGGTCGTTCTACGAGCAGTACTTC. This sequence encodes CASSYGQGSFYEQYF.